This T cell receptor (beta chain) was captured by sequencing in a study of human T cells and chemical hapten exposure. Across the study: Cases of alopecia areata, totalis or universalis occurred in a predominantly female patient group.

TCRdb re-analysed the RACE reads in MiXCR, keeping a single row per CDR3 protein. The sample includes approximately 90,000 distinct CDR3 sequences, approximately 10% seen only once; the top ten take around 2.1%. A few counts support this clonotype. V was pared by 4 bases and J by 0 bases, with 10 bases between. CDR3 length: 14 residues. Germline CDR1 reads SGHRS; CDR2 reads YFSETQ. Time point reported: patch test 2, 6 weeks after DPC sensitization. As for treatment: therapeutic diphenylcyclopropenone sensitization with weekly scalp DPC. The study drew its donors from alopecia patients who were 18 to 70 years old and suitable for DPC. The authors extracted total RNA from unfractionated whole blood.

This TCR was sampled from a man in his forties with alopecia areata. Some clones in this sample may be carry-over from other donors' samples. Sequenced material: whole blood, taken in connection with sensitization to the hapten diphenylcyclopropenone (DPC). The chain couples TRBV5-1 to TRBJ1-2; D gene uncertain. The CDR3 nucleotides are TGCGCCAGCAGCCCCGGGAGGCCTAACTATGGCTACACCTTC. This gives the protein CASSPGRPNYGYTF.